The clone carrying this TCR beta chain has a single count. The sample is drawn from a study of OX40 agonist ivuxolimab in advanced cancers. CDR1 and CDR2 (germline): SGHVS, FQNEAQ. The V segment lost 2 bases and the J segment 0 bases; nucleotides outside the gene matches: 1. The CDR3 sequence is 15 residues long. Assay: immunoSEQ multiplex PCR; the TCRdb copy retains only in-frame clones and omits some. The sample holds around 100,000 clones, about 91% seen once. The rearrangement uses TRBV7-8 and TRBJ2-1, with 7 bases matching TRBD2. The clonotype was recovered from an adult with an advanced solid tumor such as melanoma, head and neck, liver or kidney cancer. Sequencing used CD4+ or CD8+ T cells sorted from blood, obtained in a trial of the OX40 agonist ivuxolimab. CDR3 DNA: TGTGCCAGCAGCTTAAGCGGGACCTCCTACAATGAGCAGTTCTTC. Translated, it gives CASSLSGTSYNEQFF.